A single sample gave rise to the 11 T cell receptor beta chains below, sequenced in a study of OX40 agonist ivuxolimab in advanced cancers. Profiled with immunoSEQ multiplex PCR; TCRdb holds only in-frame clones, not every one. The sample yields about 40,000 clones, approximately 89% seen once. This specimen consisted of CD4+ or CD8+ T cells sorted from blood, obtained in a trial of the OX40 agonist ivuxolimab. These receptors were collected from an adult with an advanced solid tumor such as melanoma, head and neck, liver or kidney cancer.

The chain carries TRBV7-9 and TRBJ2-7; 9 nucleotides align to TRBD1. The V and J ends lost 5 bases and 6 bases, in that order; junction bases with no gene match: 8. Per the germline V gene, CDR1 is SEHNR and CDR2 is FQNEAQ (reference sequence). The CDR3 loop spans 14 amino acids. The CDR3 is CASSGRTGVLEQYF. In DNA form, the CDR3 reads TGTGCCAGCAGCGGCAGGACAGGGGTGCTCGAGCAGTACTTC.

By sample fraction, this clone is medium-sized. The chain carries TRBV7-3 and TRBJ2-1, with TRBD2 as a possible D gene (5 bases). The CDR3 extends over 13 amino acids. The germline V and J ends were trimmed by 5 bases and 7 bases, with 12 bases remaining between them. Germline loops: CDR1 SGHTA, CDR2 FQGTGA. The CDR3 reads CASSPEGLNEQFF. CDR3 coding DNA: TGTGCCAGCAGCCCAGAGGGATTGAATGAGCAGTTCTTC. Full variable domain (remainder filled in from reference TRBV7-3 and TRBJ2-1): GAGVSQTPSNKVTEKGKYVELRCDPISGHTALYWYRQSLGQGPEFLIYFQGTGAADDSGLPNDRFFAVRPEGSVSTLKIQRTERGDSAVYLCASSPEGLNEQFFGPGTRLTVL.

V and J are TRBV7-9 and TRBJ2-2; 7 positions agree with TRBD1. The length of the CDR3 is 14 residues. CDR1 is SEHNR and CDR2 is FQNEAQ in the germline V gene (reference sequence). V was pared by 5 bases and J by 6 bases, with 6 bases of the junction left unmatched. CDR3 in amino acids: CASSGQGVPGELFF. For the CDR3, the DNA is TGTGCCAGCAGCGGTCAGGGGGTACCCGGGGAGCTGTTTTTT. Supplemented by reference TRBV7-9 and TRBJ2-2, the full variable domain reads DTGVSQNPRHKITKRGQNVTFRCDPISEHNRLYWYRQTLGQGPEFLTYFQNEAQLEKSRLLSDRFSAERPKGSFSTLEIQRTEQGDSAMYLCASSGQGVPGELFFGEGSRLTVL.

There are a few counts of this clone. V is TRBV12-5 and J is TRBJ1-1; no reliable D call. V was pared by 3 bases and J by 1 base, with 6 bases between. Germline V lookup: CDR1 LGHNT, CDR2 FRNRAP. The CDR3 has 13 residues. The CDR3 is CASGFSGNTEAFF. DNA of the CDR3: TGTGCTAGTGGTTTTTCAGGGAACACTGAAGCTTTCTTT.

The chain couples TRBV6-5 to TRBJ2-7, with D possibly being TRBD1 or TRBD2 (6 bases each). Trimming removed 11 bases at V and 2 bases at J, with 16 bases between. Germline CDR1 MNHEY, CDR2 SVGAGI. The CDR3 runs 13 residues. The CDR3 sequence is CAPKGGNPYEQYF. The CDR3 region has the DNA TGTGCCCCCAAAGGGGGGAACCCCTACGAGCAGTACTTC.

CDR3 coding DNA: TGTGCCAGCAGCTTAGAACATCAGGTTAAGGGAGCAACTGGAAACACCATATATTTT. This codes for CASSLEHQVKGATGNTIYF. The J gene is TRBJ1-3, the V gene TRBV7-4; D not certain. Germline V gene lookup returns CDR1 SGHVT and CDR2 SQSDAQ. The CDR3 has 19 residues. Trimming cost V 1 base and J 2 bases, with 21 bases left between them.

The chain employs TRBV4-1 and TRBJ2-7, with 13 bases that match TRBD2. V dropped 4 bases and J dropped 3; count of bases not matched to a gene: 6. CDR1 and CDR2 (germline): MGHRA, YSYEKL. There are 16 residues in the CDR3. The DNA of the CDR3 is TGCGCCAGCAGCCCGCGGACTAGCGGGAGTCTCTACGAGCAGTACTTC. This gives the protein CASSPRTSGSLYEQYF.

This clone was counted a single time. The genes are TRBV7-3 and TRBJ1-1; D unresolved. The V and J ends lost 1 base and 1 base respectively, with 10 bases between them. The CDR3 runs 15 residues. The germline V gene encodes CDR1 SGHTA and CDR2 FQGTGA. DNA for the CDR3: TGTGCCAGCAGCTTAAAAACAGAACCGAACACTGAAGCTTTCTTT. The encoded protein is CASSLKTEPNTEAFF.

To note about this clone: The junction and the germline gene differ at one end; a read error may be behind it. V usage is TRBV7-7 and J usage is TRBJ2-3; 12 bases are shared with TRBD2. The germline V gene encodes CDR1 SSHAT and CDR2 FNYEAQ (reference sequence). This CDR3 is built from 19 residues. CDR3 sequence (DNA): TGTGCTAGCAGCTTAGCACCGCTCGGGACTAGCGGGAGCACAGATACGCAGTATTTT. This encodes CASSLAPLGTSGSTDTQYF.

The chain recombines TRBV29-1 with TRBJ1-1, with a tentative D call TRBD1 (6 bases). Germline-derived CDR1 and CDR2 are SQVTM and ANQGSEA. This CDR3 is built from 17 residues. V dropped 3 bases and J dropped 5 bases, with 25 bases sitting between them. The CDR3 protein is CSVDLFRLRGGETEAFF. The CDR3 nucleotides read TGCAGCGTTGACCTATTTCGACTCAGGGGTGGGGAGACTGAAGCTTTCTTT.

This chain uses TRBV2 with TRBJ2-7, with D possibly matching TRBD1 (6 bases). The germline gives CDR1 SNHLY, CDR2 FYNNEI. V was cut by 6 bases and J by 2 bases, with 11 bases left in between. The CDR3 consists of 13 residues. CDR3 protein: CASRWTATYEQYF. CDR3 bases: TGTGCCAGCAGGTGGACAGCGACCTACGAGCAGTACTTC.